This T cell receptor beta chain was captured by sequencing in a study of blood T cell repertoires in COVID-19. For the study at large: Italy, Spain and the United States were the sources of the convalescent and acute COVID-19 samples. In each case, the material was cDNA or gDNA derived from T cells, B-cell-depleted T cells, or PBMCs.

As originally analysed: How many nucleated cells were present was estimated from reference gene primer amplification. Assay used: immunoSEQ multiplex PCR; TCRdb lists only in-frame clones, some missing. D and trimming come from the DNA, and the V and J calls and clone size come from that table. In the table there are more than 350,000 clones, 89% of which are singletons. Losses at the gene ends were 4 bases for V and 5 bases for J; bases not matched to a gene: 8. CDR1 LGHNA and CDR2 YNFKEQ come from the germline V gene. The CDR3 sequence is 15 residues long. Enrolment of Seattle patients took place during active infection, and they were followed longitudinally.

Sequenced: peripheral blood. The clonotype was recovered from a woman aged 25 to 39 with COVID-19, enrolled during active disease. The V and J genes are TRBV4-2 and TRBJ1-1, with 9 bases fitting TRBD1. The CDR3 sequence: CASSPRTGDGTEAFF. CDR3 DNA sequence: TGTGCCAGCAGCCCTAGGACAGGGGATGGAACTGAAGCTTTCTTT.